This TCR beta chain was identified in a study of Graves' ophthalmopathy and Graves' hyperthyroidism. CDR3 regions of TCR beta were amplified from RNA transcripts. HTBI-primed first-round RT-PCR preceded second-round multiplex PCR. MiXCR was run by TCRdb on the multiplex PCR reads, yielding one entry per CDR3 protein. The data show over a million distinct CDR3 sequences, about two fifths seen once. This clonotype has ten or more counts. Hyperthyroidism in these 18- to 65-year-old patients was newly diagnosed, lasting under 2 months. Trimming cost V 1 base and J 5 bases, with 11 bases left between them. The CDR3 runs to 14 residues. Germline assignment: CDR1 SEHNR and CDR2 FQNEAQ (reference sequence).

The specimen sequenced was peripheral blood or thyroid tissue (not recorded which). The gene calls are TRBV7-9 and TRBJ1-2; perhaps TRBD1 as D (6 bases). The TCR comes from an adult man with Graves' hyperthyroidism. The CDR3 nucleotides are TGTGCCAGCAGCTTAGTCCGGACAGAATATGGCTACACCTTC. Amino acid sequence: CASSLVRTEYGYTF.